Reported below is one TCR beta chain. Its target is unknown. The junction and the germline gene differ at one end; a read error may be behind it. This sample was included in a study of tumor-infiltrating lymphocytes in primary liver carcinoma. Study as a whole: Patients were both men and women, whose ages ran from 30 to 69 years. Study-wide results and caveats: The use of bulk unsorted samples meant that CD4+ and CD8+ repertoires were not compared. Compared with blood, tumor repertoires held significantly more in their top 250 clones.

The investigators made TCR beta cDNA from 400 to 500 ng total RNA, using a constant-region primer. Amplification in three nested multiplex PCR rounds with slightly modified ARM-PCR gave rise to TCR beta libraries. Rounds one and two of PCR, each of roughly 11 cycles, were primed with TRBV1-TRBV30 forward primers and a C-beta reverse primer. A single record per CDR3 protein comes from TCRdb applying MiXCR to the multiplex PCR reads. This table has approximately 330,000 distinct CDR3 sequences, around 60% appearing once. The source of the blood RNA was unsorted whole blood, and germline DNA was extracted as well. Chronic HBV infection affected patients, none of whom had received treatment. Germline assignment: CDR1 MNHNY and CDR2 SVGAGI (reference sequence). The CDR3 consists of 13 residues.

The sequenced sample was peripheral blood. V and J are TRBV6-6 and TRBJ2-7, with D uncertain. The origin of this receptor is a man aged 35-49 years with primary liver carcinoma and hepatitis B virus infection. CDR3 in DNA: TGTGCCATCAGTTACGGTCAGAACTACGAGCAGTACTTC. As protein: CAISYGQNYEQYF.